What follows are 10 T cell receptor beta chains derived from one specimen sequenced in a study of T cell repertoires in cytomegalovirus infection. TCRdb re-called the reads with MiXCR, one entry per CDR3 protein. The profile shows fewer than 200,000 distinct CDR3 sequences, about a tenth of them singletons. The source material was PBMCs. Receptor source: a human donor in good health (CMV status not recorded). Some clones in this sample may be carry-over from other donors' samples.

The chain links TRBV6-2 or TRBV6-3 to TRBJ2-2; D gene ambiguous. In germline, CDR1 is MNHEY, CDR2 SVGEGT. The germline V and J ends were trimmed by 6 bases and 7 bases, with 9 bases remaining between them. The CDR3 spans 12 residues. CDR3 nucleotide sequence: TGTGCCAGCAGCCCCGACGGCGGGGAGCTGTTTTTT. Encoded protein: CASSPDGGELFF.

The chain recombines TRBV11-2 with TRBJ2-5, with D uncertain. This CDR3 is 15 amino acids long. The germline V gene encodes CDR1 SGHAT and CDR2 FQNNGV. V lost 3 bases to trimming and J lost 2 bases, with 13 bases between them. CDR3 sequence (DNA): TGTGCCAGCAGCTTTTATGACACCCCTCAAGAGACCCAGTACTTC. Protein product: CASSFYDTPQETQYF.

This chain connects TRBV7-9 to TRBJ2-1, with 11 bases that match TRBD2. Unmatched junction bases numbered 6, after V lost 4 bases and J lost 7 bases. The CDR3 is 15 amino acids. In germline, CDR1 is SEHNR, CDR2 FQNEAQ (reference sequence). In DNA, the CDR3 is TGTGCCAGCAGCTCCCCTAGACTAGCGGGGAATGAGCAGTTCTTC. It is translated as CASSSPRLAGNEQFF.

This clonotype has a count of ten or more. This chain links TRBV6-1 with TRBJ2-7; D is possibly TRBD2 (6 bases). CDR1 MNHNS and CDR2 SASEGT come from the germline V gene. CDR3 length: 14 residues. Trimming pared 8 bases from V and 0 bases from J, leaving 14 bases between. DNA for the CDR3: TGTGCCAGCGGCGGGACCATGAGCTCCTACGAGCAGTACTTC. Protein product: CASGGTMSSYEQYF.

This clonotype appeared a few times. V is TRBV28 and J is TRBJ2-7; 12 nucleotides align to TRBD2. V was pared by 6 bases and J by 6 bases, with 12 bases of the junction left unmatched. The CDR3 loop spans 16 amino acids. In germline, CDR1 is MDHEN, CDR2 SYDVKM. The CDR3 DNA follows: TGTGCCAGCAGGGCGACTAGCGGGAGAAACCCGCTCGAGCAGTACTTC. Its protein is CASRATSGRNPLEQYF.

CDR3 in DNA: TGCAGTGCTAGAAATCAGCGCCCAATGGGGAATGAGCAGTTCTTC. Protein product: CSARNQRPMGNEQFF. The rearrangement links TRBV20-1 to TRBJ2-1, with D uncertain. The germline gives CDR1 DFQATT, CDR2 SNEGSKA (reference sequence). The CDR3 loop spans 15 amino acids. Trimming took off 2 bases at V and 7 bases at J, with 18 bases between the two ends.

The rearrangement uses TRBV30 and TRBJ1-4, with unresolved D. The CDR3 runs 12 residues. Per the germline V gene, CDR1 is GTSNPN and CDR2 is SVGIG (reference sequence). CDR3 in amino acids: CSAVGNNEKLFF. In nucleotides, the CDR3 is TGTTCGGCAGTTGGCAATAATGAAAAACTGTTTTTT.

The chain uses TRBV7-6 and TRBJ2-7; 7 bases agree with TRBD1. Trimming cost V 4 bases and J 2 bases; bases outside gene matches: 5. Germline-derived CDR1 and CDR2 are SGHVS and FNYEAQ. The CDR3 contains 14 residues. Here the CDR3 DNA reads TGTGCCAGCAGCTCGGACAGGCTCCCCTACGAGCAGTACTTC. As protein: CASSSDRLPYEQYF.

This clonotype was detected many times. This chain links TRBV7-2 with TRBJ1-1; D not certain. The V gene's germline CDR1 is SGHTA and CDR2 FQGNSA. This CDR3 has 12 residues. The V and J ends lost 5 bases and 6 bases respectively, with 10 bases between them. Here the CDR3 DNA reads TGTGCCAGCAGCCCTGGCCGGCCTGAAGCTTTCTTT. It is translated as CASSPGRPEAFF.

Ten or more counts support this clonotype. This chain uses TRBV20-1 with TRBJ2-5, with 10 bases fitting TRBD2. Germline V gene lookup returns CDR1 DFQATT and CDR2 SNEGSKA (reference sequence). The CDR3 is 15 amino acids. The trim removed 1 base at V and 4 bases at J, leaving 6 bases unmatched. The CDR3 is CSARGASGRIETQYF. The CDR3 bases are TGCAGTGCTAGAGGCGCTAGCGGGAGAATAGAGACCCAGTACTTC.